One and the same sample provided the 6 T cell receptor beta chains below, sequenced in a study of cytomegalovirus exposure and HLA in healthy donors. PCR used 60 Vbeta primers and 13 Jbeta primers. TCRdb's table, derived via immunoSEQ multiplex PCR, lists solely in-frame clones and lacks some. Its table records around 52,000 clones. The specimen was PBMCs. The receptors here all came from a middle-aged man in good health and CMV-seropositive.

The rearrangement joins TRBV10-3 to TRBJ1-2, with 9 bases that match TRBD1. The CDR3 totals 14 residues. Looked up from germline, CDR1 is ENHRY and CDR2 is SYGVKD. J was trimmed by 8 bases and V by 3 bases; bases with no gene match: 7. CDR3 nucleotides: TGTGCCATCAGTGATGGGACAGGGATATCAGGCTACACCTTC. Translated, it gives CAISDGTGISGYTF.

The CDR3, as DNA: TGTGCCAGCAGTTACTCTACGGGACAGGGGTACGAGCAGTACTTC. The encoded protein is CASSYSTGQGYEQYF. The gene calls are TRBV6-5 and TRBJ2-7; 10 bases are a match to TRBD1. The CDR3 is made up of 15 amino acids. V shed 0 bases and J 4 bases; nucleotides not matched to a gene: 3. Germline values: CDR1 MNHEY, CDR2 SVGAGI.

The rearrangement joins TRBV29-1 to TRBJ1-4, with TRBD1 matching over 7 bases. Germline CDR1 reads SQVTM; CDR2 reads ANQGSEA. The CDR3 loop spans 14 amino acids. Unmatched junction bases numbered 12, after V lost 6 bases and J lost 8 bases. The CDR3 DNA reads as TGCAGCGTGAACACGGCAGGGGGAGACGAAAAACTGTTTTTT. Translation gives CSVNTAGGDEKLFF.

V and J are TRBV7-9 and TRBJ2-7; no definite D call. The CDR3 runs to 14 residues. Germline lookup yields CDR1 SEHNR and CDR2 FQNEAQ (reference sequence). V lost 5 bases, J lost 2 bases, and 13 bases lay in between. DNA of the CDR3: TGTGCCAGCAGCCCCCCCCTCGAGGCCTACGAGCAGTACTTC. Translating it yields CASSPPLEAYEQYF.

The chain couples TRBV6-6 to TRBJ2-5; D is perhaps TRBD1 (6 bases). The CDR3 is 13 amino acids. The ends were cut back, 8 bases at V and 4 bases at J, with 14 bases in the middle. Germline values: CDR1 MNHNY, CDR2 SVGAGI (reference sequence). CDR3 region: CASAWGHGETQYF. The CDR3 bases are TGTGCCAGCGCTTGGGGGCATGGAGAGACCCAGTACTTC.

The chain carries TRBV7-6 and TRBJ2-7, with 9 bases identical to TRBD2. J lost 3 bases, V lost 5 bases, and 5 bases had no gene match. The CDR3 runs 14 residues. In germline, CDR1 is SGHVS, CDR2 FNYEAQ. The CDR3 region has the DNA TGTGCCAGCAGCCCTAGCGGGGTAAACTACGAGCAGTACTTC. This translates into CASSPSGVNYEQYF. Drawing the rest from reference TRBV7-6 and TRBJ2-7, the complete variable domain is GAGVSQSPRYKVTKRGQDVALRCDPISGHVSLYWYRQALGQGPEFLTYFNYEAQQDKSGLPNDRFSAERPEGSISTLTIQRTEQRDSAMYRCASSPSGVNYEQYFGPGTRLTVT.